A selection of T cell receptor beta chains follows, all from one sample in a study of T-cell reconstitution after alpha-beta-depleted transplantation in children. TCRdb ran MiXCR on the PCR reads and lists one entry per CDR3 protein. The sample lists approximately 500,000 distinct CDR3 sequences, approximately 30% occurring once. Source: PBMCs, taken before TCRalphabeta/CD19-depleted stem cell transplant. The receptors stem from a boy in the first two years of life with Wiskott-Aldrich syndrome, due to receive a stem cell transplant. CDR3s include the opening cysteine and the closing phenylalanine or tryptophan. A D gene is named only where the DNA matches it firmly. Clone size is stated in some rows and not others, as once, few, many or a class when expanded.

v_gene,abundance,d_gene,j_gene,CDR3nt,CDR3aa
TRBV18,NA,TRBD1,TRBJ1-2,TGTGCCAGCTCACCCCGGACAGGCTCATATGGCTACACCTTC,CASSPRTGSYGYTF
TRBV5-1,NA,NA,TRBJ1-2,TGCGCCAGCAGCTTGGACAGTGCCCTCTATGGCTACACCTTC,CASSLDSALYGYTF
TRBV7-2,few,NA,TRBJ2-5,TGTGCCAGCAGCTCGACCTACCAAGAGACCCAGTACTTC,CASSSTYQETQYF
TRBV12-3/TRBV12-4,NA,NA,TRBJ1-3,TGTGCCAGCAGTCCAAAGGCCTCTGGAAACACCATATATTTT,CASSPKASGNTIYF
TRBV11-2,NA,TRBD2,TRBJ2-5,TGTGCCAGCAGCTTAACGGCGGGAGGGCTTTTTGAGACCCAGTACTTC,CASSLTAGGLFETQYF
TRBV4-1,few,NA,TRBJ2-1,TGCGCCAGCAGCCAAGCCGGATTAGGATACAATGAGCAGTTCTTC,CASSQAGLGYNEQFF
TRBV3-1,few,NA,TRBJ2-1,TGTGCCAGCAGCCAAGGACTGTGGGTAGGCGATGAGCAGTTCTTC,CASSQGLWVGDEQFF
TRBV20-1,few,TRBD1,TRBJ1-5,TGCAGTGCTCTCGACAGGGGAAGGAATCAGCCCCAGCATTTT,CSALDRGRNQPQHF
TRBV20-1,NA,TRBD2,TRBJ2-5,TGCAGTGCTACTAGCGGGAGGGCTTCGGAGACCCAGTACTTC,CSATSGRASETQYF
TRBV5-5,NA,NA,TRBJ2-1,TGTGCCAGCAGCTTGGGTCTAGGTTCTACTGATGAGCAGTTCTTC,CASSLGLGSTDEQFF
TRBV20-1,NA,NA,TRBJ2-3,TGCAGGATACCGGGACACAGGAGCACAGATACGCAGTATTTT,CRIPGHRSTDTQYF
TRBV5-1,NA,TRBD2,TRBJ2-3,TGCGCCAGCAGCCCGGGACTAGCGGGAGTAGATACGCAGTATTTT,CASSPGLAGVDTQYF
TRBV20-1,few,TRBD2,TRBJ2-7,TGCAGTGTAAAAGGGGCTAGCGGGTATGGCGAGCAGTACTTC,CSVKGASGYGEQYF
TRBV6-2/TRBV6-3,NA,NA,TRBJ2-1,TGTGCCAGCATTCGGCCCGGCTACAATGAGCAGTTCTTC,CASIRPGYNEQFF
TRBV12-3/TRBV12-4,NA,NA,TRBJ2-3,TGTGCCAGCAGTACGAGCGGATATAGCACAGATACGCAGTATTTT,CASSTSGYSTDTQYF
TRBV20-1,NA,NA,TRBJ2-7,TGCAGTGCTAGAGCTGGTGGAGGCCTCTCCGAGCAGTACTTC,CSARAGGGLSEQYF
TRBV28,NA,NA,TRBJ1-4,TGTGCCAGCCAAAGGGGCGGGGAGGGCGAAAAACTGTTTTTT,CASQRGGEGEKLFF
TRBV2,few,NA,TRBJ1-1,TGTGCCAGCAGCCGGGACACTGAAGCTTTCTTT,CASSRDTEAFF
TRBV18,NA,TRBD2,TRBJ2-1,TGTGCCAGCTCACCGACTAGCGACTACAATGAGCAGTTCTTC,CASSPTSDYNEQFF